The 3 T cell receptor beta chains reported below all come from one sample, sequenced in a study of early T cells in non-severe SARS-CoV-2 infection. TCRdb reprocessed the 5' RACE reads with MiXCR, giving one entry per CDR3 protein. The sample includes about 49,000 distinct CDR3 sequences, over 3.5% of them seen just once. Sequencing input: whole blood. The receptor set was obtained from an adult who was a healthcare worker with PCR-confirmed SARS-CoV-2 infection or an uninfected control (not recorded which).

This clonotype was observed many times. The V gene is TRBV20-1, the J gene TRBJ1-3; TRBD1 agrees at 7 bases. The V gene end was trimmed by 1 base and the J gene end by 5 bases; junction bases not matched to a gene: 8. This CDR3 region has 15 residues. Germline assignment: CDR1 DFQATT and CDR2 SNEGSKA (reference sequence). In DNA, the CDR3 is TGCAGTGCTAGAGTTTCAGGGGGGGGCAGAAACACCATATATTTT. Amino acid sequence: CSARVSGGGRNTIYF.

This clonotype came up a few times. The chain uses TRBV5-8 and TRBJ1-5; D call uncertain. The germline V gene has CDR1 SGHTS and CDR2 YDEGEE. The CDR3 spans 17 residues. Trimming removed 6 bases at V and 10 bases at J, with 29 bases between. CDR3 region: CASTKLRSSLLALPQHF. CDR3 coding DNA: TGTGCCAGCACCAAACTGCGAAGCTCTCTGCTAGCTCTTCCCCAGCATTTT.

The chain couples TRBV12-3 or TRBV12-4 to TRBJ1-5; D gene unclear. CDR3 length: 15 amino acids. V lost 1 base and J 0 bases, leaving 7 bases between the germline ends. CDR3 nucleotides: TGTGCCAGCAGTTTAGGACTCCTTAGCAATCAGCCCCAGCATTTT. Amino acid sequence: CASSLGLLSNQPQHF.